Each of the 28 T cell receptor beta chains below was sequenced from the same sample in a study of neurological immune-mediated disorders. Documented time point: longitudinal time-point 3. TCRdb reprocessed the 5' RACE reads via MiXCR and lists one record per CDR3 protein. The sample lists 84,000 or so distinct CDR3 sequences, 4.3% occurring once. Sequences were obtained from PBMCs. The receptor source for this set is a woman in her sixties or seventies with multiple sclerosis.

At least ten counts were recorded for this clonotype. The rearrangement joins TRBV20-1 to TRBJ2-3; 11 bases are shared with TRBD2. This CDR3 contains 16 residues. V shed 7 bases, J shed 1 base, and the junction held 10 bases outside the gene matches. Germline V gives CDR1 DFQATT, CDR2 SNEGSKA (reference sequence). The CDR3 region has the DNA TGCAGTGTCGGGTCGGGACTAGCGGCCCGCACAGATACGCAGTATTTT. Translation: CSVGSGLAARTDTQYF.

This clonotype appeared many times. The V and J genes are TRBV5-1 and TRBJ1-1; D uncertain. CDR1 is SGHRS and CDR2 is YFSETQ in the germline V gene. The CDR3 has 15 residues. Trimming took off 0 bases at V and 1 base at J, with 10 bases between the two ends. The CDR3 spells CASSLERARNTEAFF. CDR3 nucleotide sequence: TGCGCCAGCAGCTTGGAACGGGCGCGGAACACTGAAGCTTTCTTT. Filled out from reference TRBV5-1 and TRBJ1-1, the complete variable domain reads KAGVTQTPRYLIKTRGQQVTLSCSPISGHRSVSWYQQTPGQGLQFLFEYFSETQRNKGNFPGRFSGRQFSNSRSEMNVSTLELGDSALYLCASSLERARNTEAFFGQGTRLTVV.

This clonotype has a count of ten or more. The chain carries TRBV15 and TRBJ1-4; no firm D call. V lost 6 bases and J 4 bases, leaving 12 bases between the germline ends. The CDR3 has 14 residues. Germline V gene data show CDR1 as LNHNV and CDR2 as YYDKDF (reference sequence). The CDR3 DNA sequence: TGTGCCACCAGAGACGGCGCGGGTAATGAAAAACTGTTTTTT. It encodes CATRDGAGNEKLFF.

This clonotype was picked up many times. V gene TRBV6-5 combines with J gene TRBJ1-1; 8 positions agree with TRBD1. The CDR3 sequence is 16 residues long. J was trimmed by 3 bases and V by 3 bases; bases with no gene match: 9. Germline-derived CDR1 and CDR2 are MNHEY and SVGAGI. The CDR3, as DNA: TGTGCCAGCAGTTATAGTTTGGCAGGGGGCGACACTGAAGCTTTCTTT. This gives the protein CASSYSLAGGDTEAFF.

This clonotype was counted at least ten times. In nucleotides, the CDR3 is TGCAGTGCGAGTCCCCAGGGAGCCAACGTCCTGACTTTC. Its translation is CSASPQGANVLTF. The V gene is TRBV20-1, the J gene TRBJ2-6, with D perhaps TRBD1 (5 bases). Trimming took off 6 bases at V and 7 bases at J, with 13 bases between the two ends. In germline, CDR1 is DFQATT, CDR2 SNEGSKA (reference sequence). This CDR3 has 13 residues.

This clonotype was found many times. The V call is TRBV18, the J call TRBJ1-2, with 7 positions matching TRBD1. This CDR3 region has 14 residues. Germline CDR1 and CDR2: KGHSH and LQKENI. J gave up 2 bases and V 8 bases, and 8 bases lay outside the gene matches. CDR3 in DNA: TGTGCCAGCACAACAGACAGGGAGAACTATGGCTACACCTTC. Amino acids: CASTTDRENYGYTF. Full variable domain (missing parts from reference TRBV18 and TRBJ1-2): NAGVMQNPRHLVRRRGQEARLRCSPMKGHSHVYWYRQLPEEGLKFMVYLQKENIIDESGMPKERFSAEFPKEGPSILRIQQVVRGDSAAYFCASTTDRENYGYTFGSGTRLTVV.

This clonotype has ten or more counts. The chain uses TRBV7-9 and TRBJ1-1; D ambiguous. CDR1 and CDR2 from the germline V gene are SEHNR and FQNEAQ (reference sequence). CDR3 size: 11 residues. With 7 bases removed from V and 8 bases from J, the gap between germline ends came to 11 bases. The CDR3 region is CASTTVGEAFF. CDR3 DNA: TGTGCCAGCACCACTGTGGGGGAAGCTTTCTTT.

This clonotype was recorded many times. The V call is TRBV6-5, the J call TRBJ1-6; 7 bases fit TRBD1. The CDR3 has 14 amino acids. With V trimmed by 6 bases and J by 5 bases, 4 bases remained unmatched. Germline lookup yields CDR1 MNHEY and CDR2 SVGAGI. The CDR3 loop is CASRFTGDNSPLHF. The DNA for the CDR3 is TGTGCCAGCAGATTTACAGGGGATAATTCACCCCTCCACTTT.

This clonotype was seen at least ten times. The chain employs TRBV21-1 and TRBJ2-7; whether TRBD1, the table's D call, matches the DNA was not checked. TRBV21-1 constitutes a pseudogene. The CDR3 sequence is 16 residues long. The CDR3 protein is CASSKEEGGVSYEQYF. Written as DNA, the CDR3 is TGTGCCAGCAGCAAAGAGGAAGGGGGGGTATCCTACGAGCAGTACTTC.

As concerns this clonotype: This may come from a read error, since a much larger clone is one base off. The chain recombines TRBV2 with TRBJ1-4; D uncertain. The CDR3 runs to 13 residues. The V gene lost 4 bases and the J gene lost 8 bases, with 11 bases spanning the gap. Germline CDR1 SNHLY, CDR2 FYNNEI. The CDR3 DNA reads as TGTGCCAGCAGTGCCACGCGGAGAGAAAAACTGTTTTTT. Its protein product is CASSATRREKLFF.

The V and J genes are TRBV14 and TRBJ1-1; TRBD1 is a possible D gene (5 bases). Germline CDR1 and CDR2: SGHDN and FVKESK. Trimming cost V 4 bases and J 10 bases, with 10 bases left between them. The CDR3 spans 11 residues. This chain's CDR3 is CASSPPGAAFF. The CDR3 coding sequence is TGTGCCAGCAGCCCACCTGGGGCAGCTTTCTTT.

This clonotype has more than one count but fewer than ten. The chain carries TRBV20-1 and TRBJ1-4; D perhaps matches TRBD1 (6 bases). V lost 6 bases and J lost 6, with 20 bases in between. The CDR3 loop spans 15 amino acids. From germline, CDR1 is DFQATT and CDR2 SNEGSKA (reference sequence). This CDR3 reads CSALPVRRGDEKLFF. DNA of the CDR3: TGCAGTGCCCTCCCGGTCCGAAGGGGGGATGAAAAACTGTTTTTT.

This clonotype showed up many times. The chain is built from TRBV18 and TRBJ2-3; D is ambiguous. Germline V lookup: CDR1 KGHSH, CDR2 LQKENI. The CDR3 length is 13 residues. Trimming pared 7 bases from V and 1 base from J, leaving 9 bases between. In nucleotides, the CDR3 is TGTGCCAGCTTAACGACTCGCACAGATACGCAGTATTTT. Translation gives CASLTTRTDTQYF.

This clonotype has ten or more counts. The chain carries TRBV7-2 and TRBJ2-7; TRBD2 is a possible D gene (7 bases). Germline values: CDR1 SGHTA, CDR2 FQGNSA. The CDR3 is 17 amino acids. Trimming shortened V by 0 bases and J by 0 bases, and 15 bases separated the two germline ends. Here the CDR3 reads CASSLAGTGGLSYEQYF. CDR3 nucleotide sequence: TGTGCCAGCAGCTTAGCTGGTACGGGGGGCCTCTCCTACGAGCAGTACTTC.

This clonotype was detected ten times or more. V usage is TRBV18 and J usage is TRBJ1-5; D is unclear. The germline V and J ends were trimmed by 2 bases and 6 bases, with 5 bases remaining between them. CDR1 is KGHSH and CDR2 is LQKENI in the germline V gene. The CDR3 contains 12 residues. The CDR3 nucleotides read TGTGCCAGCTCACCAGTACCTCAGCCCCAGCATTTT. It yields the protein CASSPVPQPQHF. Using reference TRBV18 and TRBJ1-5 for the parts outside the CDR3, the full variable domain is NAGVMQNPRHLVRRRGQEARLRCSPMKGHSHVYWYRQLPEEGLKFMVYLQKENIIDESGMPKERFSAEFPKEGPSILRIQQVVRGDSAAYFCASSPVPQPQHFGDGTRLSIL.

This clonotype has a count of ten or more. The chain uses TRBV5-1 and TRBJ1-5, with TRBD1 as a possible D gene (5 bases). Germline V gene sequence: CDR1 SGHRS, CDR2 YFSETQ. The CDR3 is 16 residues long. Trimming removed 0 bases at V and 0 bases at J, with 10 bases between. The CDR3 nucleotides read TGCGCCAGCAGCTTGGCAGGGATCAATAGCAATCAGCCCCAGCATTTT. Translating gives CASSLAGINSNQPQHF.

This chain joins TRBV6-1 and TRBJ1-6; tentatively, D is TRBD1 (5 bases). The CDR3 covers 15 residues. Germline V gene sequence: CDR1 MNHNS, CDR2 SASEGT. V was pared by 7 bases and J by 2 bases, with 12 bases between. The CDR3 loop is CASTDSIAYNSPLHF. The CDR3 nucleotides are TGTGCCAGCACCGACAGTATTGCCTATAATTCACCCCTCCACTTT.

This clonotype was seen many times. The chain combines TRBV6-1 with TRBJ1-6, with D uncertain. CDR1 and CDR2 from the germline V gene are MNHNS and SASEGT. This CDR3 has 11 amino acids. V lost 7 bases to trimming and J lost 7 bases, with 5 bases between them. The CDR3 sequence: CASTLNSPLHF. In DNA form, the CDR3 reads TGTGCCAGCACTTTAAATTCACCCCTCCACTTT.

A word on this clonotype: Germline is not matched at one junction end, which may reflect a read error. The chain employs TRBV4-1 and TRBJ1-6, with D hard to call. The CDR3 extends over 17 amino acids. Germline lookup yields CDR1 MGHRA and CDR2 YSYEKL. CDR3 DNA: TGCGCCAACAGCCAAGAGGTGACGAGCTCCTATAATTCACCCCTCCACTTT. Encoded protein: CANSQEVTSSYNSPLHF.

This clonotype was observed many times. The chain employs TRBV5-1 and TRBJ2-2; possible D gene TRBD1, 5 bases. Per the germline V gene, CDR1 is SGHRS and CDR2 is YFSETQ. CDR3 length equals 15 residues. V dropped 0 bases and J dropped 7 bases, with 13 bases sitting between them. The CDR3 region is CASSLVAGSGGELFF. CDR3 nucleotide sequence: TGCGCCAGCAGCTTGGTTGCAGGGTCCGGCGGGGAGCTGTTTTTT.

This clonotype was observed many times. The chain recombines TRBV20-1 with TRBJ2-7; D might be TRBD1 (5 bases). Trimming took off 5 bases at V and 2 bases at J, with 13 bases between the two ends. The CDR3 sequence is 13 residues long. From germline, CDR1 is DFQATT and CDR2 SNEGSKA (reference sequence). The CDR3 region is CSALTGSAYEQYF. In nucleotides, the CDR3 is TGCAGTGCTCTCACAGGTTCAGCCTACGAGCAGTACTTC.

This clonotype came up many times. J is TRBJ1-2 and V is TRBV2; possibly TRBD1 for D (6 bases). The CDR3 has 15 amino acids. Germline V lookup: CDR1 SNHLY, CDR2 FYNNEI. V was clipped by 5 bases and J by 4 bases, with 17 bases between them. The CDR3 DNA is TGTGCCAGCAGTTCCCAGACAGGAGGGGTCTATGGCTACACCTTC. Residues: CASSSQTGGVYGYTF.

This clonotype was observed at least ten times. This chain connects TRBV6-6 to TRBJ2-6; TRBD1 or TRBD2 may be the D gene (5 bases each). Germline CDR1 reads MNHNY; CDR2 reads SVGAGI (reference sequence). The CDR3 sequence is 16 residues long. Trimming took off 6 bases at V and 2 bases at J, with 14 bases between the two ends. The CDR3 region has the DNA TGTGCCAGCAGAGGGGACGCCTTCCCTGGGGCCAACGTCCTGACTTTC. This encodes CASRGDAFPGANVLTF.

This clonotype was detected ten times or more. The chain links TRBV11-2 to TRBJ2-5; either TRBD1 or TRBD2 may fit D (7 bases each). Germline V gene sequence: CDR1 SGHAT, CDR2 FQNNGV. With 7 bases removed from V and 4 bases from J, the gap between germline ends came to 16 bases. The CDR3 covers 14 residues. Written as DNA, the CDR3 is TGTGCCAGCACCCAAGGGAGGGGGCGAGAGACCCAGTACTTC. Translating it yields CASTQGRGRETQYF.

This clonotype was observed at least ten times. This chain links TRBV6-5 with TRBJ2-1; D perhaps matches TRBD2 (7 bases). The CDR3 has 13 residues. V lost 6 bases and J 7 bases, leaving 13 bases between the germline ends. From germline, CDR1 is MNHEY and CDR2 SVGAGI. The CDR3 nucleotides read TGTGCCAGCAGACGAGGGGGGGAGAATGAGCAGTTCTTC. Its protein is CASRRGGENEQFF.

This clonotype was counted ten times or more. The chain uses TRBV7-6 and TRBJ2-1; 12 bases match TRBD2. Germline lookup yields CDR1 SGHVS and CDR2 FNYEAQ. Trimming took 9 bases from V and 0 from J; bases not matched to a gene: 15. The CDR3 is 19 residues long. The CDR3 nucleotides read TGTGCCAGTAAGGGACTAGCGGGCGGTCCAGAGAGCTCCTACAATGAGCAGTTCTTC. It translates to CASKGLAGGPESSYNEQFF. The variable domain in full, with the rest retrieved from reference TRBV7-6 and TRBJ2-1, is GAGVSQSPRYKVTKRGQDVALRCDPISGHVSLYWYRQALGQGPEFLTYFNYEAQQDKSGLPNDRFSAERPEGSISTLTIQRTEQRDSAMYRCASKGLAGGPESSYNEQFFGPGTRLTVL.

This clonotype was observed a few times. The chain couples TRBV27 to TRBJ2-5; D might be TRBD1 (6 bases). Germline-derived CDR1 and CDR2 are MNHEY and SMNVEV (reference sequence). The V gene lost 2 bases and the J gene lost 1 base, with 8 bases spanning the gap. This CDR3 has 14 residues. CDR3: CASSLRGTQETQYF. The CDR3 DNA reads as TGTGCCAGCAGTTTAAGGGGGACCCAAGAGACCCAGTACTTC.

This clonotype occurred many times. The chain uses TRBV7-9 and TRBJ2-3; 7 bases fit TRBD2. Germline assignment: CDR1 SEHNR and CDR2 FQNEAQ (reference sequence). The length of the CDR3 is 15 residues. The V segment lost 6 bases and the J segment 2 bases; nucleotides outside the gene matches: 8. CDR3 sequence (DNA): TGTGCCAGCAGGGCACGGGGGGACCTCACAGATACGCAGTATTTT. Its translation: CASRARGDLTDTQYF.